This T cell receptor (beta chain) was identified in a study of T-cell memory formation after mild COVID-19. One entry per CDR3 protein results from TCRdb running MiXCR on the 5' RACE reads. Among 110,000 to 150,000 distinct CDR3 sequences listed, 20% to 25% were seen once. The sample taken for sequencing was PBMCs or a T cell subset sorted from them (not recorded which). The receptor was isolated from an adult woman who had mild COVID-19 (a few samples of this study predate the infection). Cell type and time point are not known.

CDR3 sequence reads: CASSPIGGDGYTF. Written as DNA, the CDR3 is TGTGCCAGCAGTCCTATCGGAGGGGACGGCTACACCTTC. The chain employs TRBV25-1 and TRBJ1-2; D is perhaps TRBD1 (5 bases). Per germline, CDR1 MGHDK and CDR2 SYGVNS. This CDR3 is 13 amino acids long. V was cut by 5 bases and J by 8 bases, with 15 bases left in between.